The 7 T cell receptor beta chains in this list originate from one sample, sequenced in a study of monozygotic twins with inflammatory bowel disease. TCRdb derives one entry per CDR3 protein from the 5' RACE reads, leaving out DNA. This table holds roughly 330,000 distinct CDR3 sequences. The sample was blood. Every receptor here comes from a human donor with ulcerative colitis or Crohn's disease, or a healthy co-twin of an affected twin (not recorded which).

This rearrangement joins TRBV4-1 to TRBJ2-7; TCRdb's D call, TRBD2, is unchecked because there is no DNA. The germline V gene encodes CDR1 MGHRA and CDR2 YSYEKL. The CDR3 runs to 17 residues. This CDR3 is CASSQDASGGLRSEQYF.

The CDR3: CASSRTRDRSNNEQFF. The chain employs TRBV7-2 and TRBJ2-1; TCRdb picks TRBD1, but there is no DNA to check that call. The CDR3 has 16 amino acids. CDR1 is SGHTA, CDR2 FQGNSA, per germline. Complete variable domain (other parts from reference TRBV7-2 and TRBJ2-1): GAGVSQSPSNKVTEKGKDVELRCDPISGHTALYWYRQSLGQGLEFLIYFQGNSAPDKSGLPSDRFSAERTGGSVSTLTIQRTQQEDSAVYLCASSRTRDRSNNEQFFGPGTRLTVL.

The chain is built from TRBV20-1 and TRBJ2-1; TCRdb reports TRBD1, a call that lacks DNA to check it against. The CDR3 is made up of 12 amino acids. Germline loops: CDR1 DFQATT, CDR2 SNEGSKA (reference sequence). The CDR3 reads CSASGGGIEQFF.

V gene TRBV29-1 combines with J gene TRBJ2-1; as DNA is missing, the TRBD2 call by TCRdb cannot be tested. The CDR3 sequence is 16 residues long. The germline gives CDR1 SQVTM, CDR2 ANQGSEA. CDR3 sequence reads: CSVAGLAARGVDEQFF.

The V call is TRBV27, the J call TRBJ2-7; TCRdb reports TRBD1, a call that lacks DNA to check it against. CDR1 and CDR2 (germline): MNHEY, SMNVEV (reference sequence). The CDR3 is 15 amino acids. The CDR3 loop reads CASSRAGFEGYEQYF.

V usage is TRBV4-2 and J usage is TRBJ2-3; TCRdb calls TRBD1, which cannot be checked without DNA. The CDR3 consists of 17 residues. Germline V gene data show CDR1 as LGHNA and CDR2 as YNFKEQ. CDR3: CDSSQEAVRRGPDTQYF.

The CDR3 reads CASSRPGDGAGNEQFF. The rearrangement links TRBV12-3 or TRBV12-4 to TRBJ2-1; there is no DNA to check the TCRdb D call of TRBD1. The CDR3 has 16 residues.